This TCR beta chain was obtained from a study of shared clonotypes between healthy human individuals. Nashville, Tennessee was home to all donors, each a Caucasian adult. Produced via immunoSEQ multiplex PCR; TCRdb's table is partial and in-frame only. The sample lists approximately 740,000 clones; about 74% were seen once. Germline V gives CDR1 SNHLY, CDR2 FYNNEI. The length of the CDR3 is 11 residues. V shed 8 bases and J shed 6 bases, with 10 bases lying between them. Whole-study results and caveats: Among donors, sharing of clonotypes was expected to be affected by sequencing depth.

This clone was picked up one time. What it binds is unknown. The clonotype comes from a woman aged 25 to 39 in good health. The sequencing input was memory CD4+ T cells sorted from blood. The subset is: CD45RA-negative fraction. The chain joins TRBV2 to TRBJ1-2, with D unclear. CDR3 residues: CASGRLDGYTF. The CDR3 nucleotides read TGTGCCAGCGGACGGCTTGATGGCTACACCTTC. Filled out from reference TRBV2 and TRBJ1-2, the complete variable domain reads EPEVTQTPSHQVTQMGQEVILRCVPISNHLYFYWYRQILGQKVEFLVSFYNNEISEKSEIFDDQFSVERPDGSNFTLKIRSTKLEDSAMYFCASGRLDGYTFGSGTRLTVV.